Presented here are 22 T cell receptor beta chains from one specimen sequenced in a study of beta chain features in type 1 diabetes. The whole isolated RNA underwent reverse transcription, so sequencing captured expressed TCRB transcripts. Only in-frame clones appear in the TCRdb table, and some are missing; sequencing was by immunoSEQ multiplex PCR. The profile shows approximately 470,000 clones, around 30% of them singletons. Sequencing input: naive CD4+ T cells from blood. All receptors come from a man aged 18 to 35 in good health.

This clone turned up a few times. The CDR3 region has the DNA TGTGCCAGCAGAAAAGTGGGAGTCTCAGGGGTTTACTTC. The encoded protein is CASRKVGVSGVYF. The chain joins TRBV7-8 to TRBJ2-5, with D possibly matching TRBD1 (6 bases). The CDR3 consists of 13 residues. Trimming pared 6 bases from V and 14 bases from J, leaving 22 bases between. Germline CDR1 is SGHVS and CDR2 is FQNEAQ.

V is TRBV5-1 and J is TRBJ2-4, with 9 nucleotides matching TRBD1. This CDR3 comprises 15 residues. Germline values: CDR1 SGHRS, CDR2 YFSETQ. Trimming removed 4 bases from V and 9 bases from J; junction bases left unmatched: 11. The CDR3 DNA follows: TGCGCCAGCAGCGCCACCACGGGACAGGGCGTCATTCAGTACTTC. Encoded protein: CASSATTGQGVIQYF. Combining the CDR3 with reference TRBV5-1 and TRBJ2-4 gives the whole variable domain KAGVTQTPRYLIKTRGQQVTLSCSPISGHRSVSWYQQTPGQGLQFLFEYFSETQRNKGNFPGRFSGRQFSNSRSEMNVSTLELGDSALYLCASSATTGQGVIQYFGAGTRLSVL.

The J gene is TRBJ1-3, the V gene TRBV30, with TRBD1 as a possible D gene (5 bases). Germline V gene data show CDR1 as GTSNPN and CDR2 as SVGIG (reference sequence). The length of the CDR3 is 14 residues. Trimming cost V 3 bases and J 0 bases, with 9 bases left between them. The CDR3 here is CAWSDRSSGNTIYF. CDR3 sequence (DNA): TGTGCCTGGAGCGACAGAAGCTCTGGAAACACCATATATTTT. The variable domain in full, with the rest retrieved from reference TRBV30 and TRBJ1-3, is SQTIHQWPATLVQPVGSPLSLECTVEGTSNPNLYWYRQAAGRGLQLLFYSVGIGQISSEVPQNLSASRPQDRQFILSSKKLLLSDSGFYLCAWSDRSSGNTIYFGEGSWLTVV.

This clone has just a few counts. The chain uses TRBV5-1 and TRBJ2-1; D unclear. The CDR3 loop spans 14 amino acids. Deletions cut 2 bases from V and 6 bases from J, with 12 bases between. Germline V gene sequence: CDR1 SGHRS, CDR2 YFSETQ. CDR3 in DNA: TGCGCCAGCAGCTTAGCTGGAGTGGTCAATGAGCAGTTCTTC. This gives the protein CASSLAGVVNEQFF.

The chain employs TRBV29-1 and TRBJ2-7; TRBD2 matches at 13 bases. Germline V gene data show CDR1 as SQVTM and CDR2 as ANQGSEA. The trim removed 7 bases at V and 1 base at J, leaving 4 bases unmatched. CDR3 length equals 14 residues. The CDR3 bases are TGCAGCGCATCGGGACTAGCGGGATCCTACGAGCAGTACTTC. It codes for CSASGLAGSYEQYF.

This clone was observed a few times. The genes are TRBV18 and TRBJ2-5; no firm D call. This CDR3 contains 11 residues. Germline-derived CDR1 and CDR2 are KGHSH and LQKENI. Trimming stripped 4 bases from V and 3 bases from J, with 3 bases between. CDR3 nucleotides: TGTGCCAGCTCACTGGAAGAGACCCAGTACTTC. Translated, it gives CASSLEETQYF. The variable domain in full, completed from reference TRBV18 and TRBJ2-5, reads NAGVMQNPRHLVRRRGQEARLRCSPMKGHSHVYWYRQLPEEGLKFMVYLQKENIIDESGMPKERFSAEFPKEGPSILRIQQVVRGDSAAYFCASSLEETQYFGPGTRLLVL.

This clone was observed a handful of times. For the CDR3, the DNA is TGCGCCAGCAGCTTGGGCGGGACTAGCGGGAGCTACGAGCAGTACTTC. As protein: CASSLGGTSGSYEQYF. V and J are TRBV5-1 and TRBJ2-7; TRBD2 aligns across 14 bases. This CDR3 is 16 amino acids long. The junction had 2 bases not matched to a gene; V was cut back by 0 bases and J by 3 bases. Germline V lookup: CDR1 SGHRS, CDR2 YFSETQ.

This clone was found a few times. The V and J genes are TRBV29-1 and TRBJ1-2; D is unclear. The CDR3 runs 12 residues. V dropped 6 bases and J dropped 7 bases, with 15 bases sitting between them. The germline gives CDR1 SQVTM, CDR2 ANQGSEA. In DNA, the CDR3 is TGCAGCGTGGGAGAGGAAGCGCCTGGCTACACCTTC. Translation gives CSVGEEAPGYTF.

Only a few counts were recorded for this clone. This chain uses TRBV30 with TRBJ1-4, with D uncertain. The V gene lost 0 bases and the J gene lost 8 bases, with 10 bases spanning the gap. Germline V gene data show CDR1 as GTSNPN and CDR2 as SVGIG (reference sequence). The CDR3 sequence is 13 residues long. CDR3 region: CAWSVGSKEKLFF. CDR3 DNA: TGTGCCTGGAGTGTGGGCAGTAAAGAAAAACTGTTTTTT. The full variable domain, completed using reference TRBV30 and TRBJ1-4, is SQTIHQWPATLVQPVGSPLSLECTVEGTSNPNLYWYRQAAGRGLQLLFYSVGIGQISSEVPQNLSASRPQDRQFILSSKKLLLSDSGFYLCAWSVGSKEKLFFGSGTQLSVL.

This chain's CDR3 is CASSRGPPGASTEAFF. The CDR3 nucleotides are TGTGCCAGCAGCCGAGGGCCGCCGGGGGCGAGTACTGAAGCTTTCTTT. The V gene is TRBV4-2, the J gene TRBJ1-1, with D possibly being TRBD1 (6 bases). V dropped 4 bases and J dropped 5 bases, with 20 bases sitting between them. The germline V gene has CDR1 LGHNA and CDR2 YNFKEQ. The CDR3 is 16 residues long.

The table lists this clone with a few counts. The chain recombines TRBV10-3 with TRBJ2-1, with D uncertain. The CDR3 runs to 15 residues. Germline V gives CDR1 ENHRY, CDR2 SYGVKD. V gave up 0 bases and J gave up 0 bases, with 6 bases separating them. CDR3: CAISESKSSYNEQFF. The CDR3 nucleotides read TGTGCCATCAGTGAGTCTAAGAGCTCCTACAATGAGCAGTTCTTC.

This clone was observed a few times. This specimen includes other DNA sequences encoding the same CDR3. This rearrangement joins TRBV29-1 to TRBJ1-1, with D unclear. The CDR3 runs 12 residues. V was pared by 6 bases and J by 3 bases, with 11 bases between. CDR1 and CDR2 (germline): SQVTM, ANQGSEA. The CDR3 loop reads CSVRTGDTEAFF. DNA for the CDR3: TGCAGCGTACGGACGGGAGACACTGAAGCTTTCTTT.

The gene calls are TRBV28 and TRBJ1-2, with TRBD1 identical over 7 bases. From germline, CDR1 is MDHEN and CDR2 SYDVKM. The CDR3 spans 14 residues. With V trimmed by 5 bases and J by 3 bases, 6 bases remained unmatched. The CDR3 nucleotides read TGTGCCAGCAGTCCGGACAGGACGTACTATGGCTACACCTTC. Protein product: CASSPDRTYYGYTF.

The rearrangement joins TRBV9 to TRBJ1-1; weak D call: TRBD1 (5 bases). CDR1 SGDLS and CDR2 YYNGEE come from the germline V gene. The CDR3 sequence is 15 residues long. Trimming stripped 4 bases from V and 7 bases from J, with 20 bases between. The CDR3, as DNA: TGTGCCAGCAGCACTCATGGTGGCAGGGTGGTTGAAGCTTTCTTT. This codes for CASSTHGGRVVEAFF.

For this clone: The identical CDR3 is also encoded by other nucleotide sequences in the sample. The CDR3 is CASSEAYEQYF. The CDR3, as DNA: TGTGCCAGCAGTGAGGCCTACGAGCAGTACTTC. The rearrangement links TRBV2 to TRBJ2-7; D ambiguous. Trimming cost V 3 bases and J 2 bases, with 2 bases left between them. The CDR3 is made up of 11 amino acids. Germline assignment: CDR1 SNHLY and CDR2 FYNNEI.

This sequence joins TRBV27 and TRBJ2-1; unclear D gene. The V gene lost 6 bases and the J gene lost 6 bases, with 18 bases spanning the gap. Germline loops: CDR1 MNHEY, CDR2 SMNVEV (reference sequence). The CDR3 covers 15 residues. This CDR3 reads CASSSTPQRGNEQFF. CDR3 in DNA: TGTGCCAGCAGCTCTACCCCCCAACGCGGCAATGAGCAGTTCTTC.

V is TRBV7-9 and J is TRBJ2-2, with no clear D. This CDR3 region has 16 residues. Between the trimmed V and J ends, which lost 5 bases and 0 bases, there was a span of 13 bases. In germline, CDR1 is SEHNR, CDR2 FQNEAQ (reference sequence). The CDR3 here is CASSHAVPPNTGELFF. CDR3 coding DNA: TGTGCCAGCAGCCACGCCGTACCTCCGAACACCGGGGAGCTGTTTTTT.

The rearrangement links TRBV30 to TRBJ2-5; 8 nucleotides line up with TRBD2. The J segment lost 5 bases and the V segment lost 5 bases, leaving 7 bases of the junction unmatched. The CDR3 extends over 13 amino acids. Germline assignment: CDR1 GTSNPN and CDR2 SVGIG (reference sequence). The CDR3 here is CAWSMGLGETQYF. The CDR3 DNA reads as TGTGCCTGGTCGATGGGACTAGGGGAGACCCAGTACTTC.

This clone was counted a few times. The chain recombines TRBV29-1 with TRBJ2-1; 13 bases fit TRBD2. Per germline, CDR1 SQVTM and CDR2 ANQGSEA. The V and J ends lost 6 bases and 4 bases, in that order; junction bases with no gene match: 12. The CDR3 is made up of 17 amino acids. The CDR3 protein is CSVTGTGTSGAYNEQFF. The DNA of the CDR3 is TGCAGCGTCACCGGGACAGGGACTAGCGGGGCTTACAATGAGCAGTTCTTC.

This chain connects TRBV29-1 to TRBJ2-5; TRBD1 is a possible D gene (5 bases). This CDR3 is built from 15 residues. V was shortened by 0 bases and J by 5 bases, with 16 bases between the two germline ends. Germline V gives CDR1 SQVTM, CDR2 ANQGSEA. CDR3 in DNA: TGCAGCGTTGAAGATCCTCAGGGTTTCTTGGAGACCCAGTACTTC. Translating gives CSVEDPQGFLETQYF.

This clone has a handful of counts. The V call is TRBV29-1, the J call TRBJ2-7; 8 nucleotides agree with TRBD1. With V trimmed by 4 bases and J by 0 bases, 5 bases remained unmatched. The germline V gene encodes CDR1 SQVTM and CDR2 ANQGSEA. This CDR3 contains 14 residues. CDR3 sequence: CSVADRGSSYEQYF. The CDR3, as DNA: TGCAGCGTTGCCGACAGGGGTAGCTCCTACGAGCAGTACTTC.

The chain uses TRBV30 and TRBJ2-7; D is undetermined. The CDR3 is made up of 13 amino acids. Germline CDR1 and CDR2: GTSNPN and SVGIG (reference sequence). Between the trimmed V and J ends, which lost 2 bases and 4 bases, there was a span of 12 bases. The CDR3 DNA sequence: TGTGCCTGGAGTCAGGCCCTCCGATACGAGCAGTACTTC. It yields the protein CAWSQALRYEQYF.